A selection of T cell receptor beta chains follows, all from one sample in a study of graft-versus-host responses after intestinal transplantation. The antigens these receptors bind are not known. This table comes from immunoSEQ multiplex PCR, and its TCRdb copy is limited to in-frame clones, with some not included. The data show about 85,000 clones, with around 83% seen just once and about a sixth held by the top ten. The specimen was unstimulated CD8+ T cells sorted from spleen or lymph node cells, collected before intestinal transplant. All receptors derive from a human donor who received an intestinal transplant. The CDR3 runs from the conserved cysteine through the conserved F or W.

v_call	j_call	cdr3_aa
TRBV7-9	TRBJ1-1	CASSPTGGYTEAFF
TRBV6-5	TRBJ2-7	CASSSFSGSQHYEQYF
TRBV9	TRBJ2-1	CASSVGGFTYNEQFF
TRBV6-5	TRBJ2-3	CASRTGADTQYF
TRBV4-1	-	CASSQVDGGGSYEQYF
TRBV28	TRBJ2-7	CASTPLGLAYEQYF
TRBV4-1	TRBJ1-1	CASSRPTGPTEAFF
TRBV5-4	TRBJ1-2	CASSPDRANYGYTF
TRBV9	TRBJ2-5	CASSVAPGPLETQYF
TRBV9	TRBJ2-3	CASSVGLWRTTSTDTQYF
TRBV4-1	TRBJ2-1	CASRPSGGNEQFF
TRBV27	TRBJ1-1	CASSPLKSTGPIEAFF